This T cell receptor (beta chain) originates from a study of T cell repertoires in cytomegalovirus infection. Findings of the study overall: The ex vivo response was dominated by HLA-C-restricted CMV-specific TCR beta clonotypes. Cumulative frequency of public TCR beta families picked out carriers of CMV plus the relevant HLA.

The ends lost 0 bases at V and 6 bases at J; junction bases unmatched: 4. The V gene's germline CDR1 is MDHEN and CDR2 SYDVKM. The CDR3 is 15 amino acids. As concerns this clonotype: Its antigen is not identified.

Each CDR3 protein is one row after TCRdb ran MiXCR on the reads. The sample records 630,000 or so distinct CDR3 sequences, 20% to 25% being singletons. Sequencing used CD8+ T cells from PBMCs. The chain has TRBV28 and TRBJ1-5; the match to TRBD1 covers 8 bases. The clonotype originates from a human donor in good health (CMV status not recorded). Some clones in this sample may be carry-over from other donors' samples. CDR3 DNA sequence: TGTGCCAGCAGTTTATGGGACAGGGCGCGTCAGCCCCAGCATTTT. Protein product: CASSLWDRARQPQHF.